This T cell receptor (beta chain) came from a study of cytomegalovirus exposure and HLA in healthy donors. V was cut by 3 bases and J by 6 bases, with 15 bases left in between. The CDR3 is made up of 15 amino acids. The germline CDR1 and CDR2 sequences are SGHTA and FQGNSA. A multiplex PCR was run with 60 Vbeta primers and 13 Jbeta primers. TCRdb keeps only in-frame clones here, not all; method: immunoSEQ multiplex PCR. This table holds some 200,000 clones, roughly 80% found once. Broader study findings: A later analysis reportedly found that, within productive TCRs, an Asian-associated ancestry cluster had fewer N-insertions than the mean observed across the roughly 700 donors. Differences between HLA loci emerged in a later analysis of TCR association rates, with DRB1 most and HLA-C fewest. Association of 16,951 TCR beta sequences with HLA alleles was found at 0.05 false discovery rate in a later analysis.

On this clone itself: Its antigen is unidentified.

Source material: PBMCs. J is TRBJ2-1 and V is TRBV7-2; D perhaps matches TRBD2 (5 bases). The clonotype was recovered from a woman between 18 and 30 years old in good health and CMV-seronegative. The CDR3 loop reads CASSFSATTRNEQFF. The CDR3 coding sequence is TGTGCCAGCAGCTTCTCCGCGACTACGCGCAATGAGCAGTTCTTC. Based on the CDR3 plus reference TRBV7-2 and TRBJ2-1, the full variable domain is GAGVSQSPSNKVTEKGKDVELRCDPISGHTALYWYRQSLGQGLEFLIYFQGNSAPDKSGLPSDRFSAERTGGSVSTLTIQRTQQEDSAVYLCASSFSATTRNEQFFGPGTRLTVL.